These 27 T cell receptor beta chains came from one sample sequenced in a study of siplizumab effects on memory and regulatory T cells (dated by TCRdb to between 2018 and 2021). Receptor amplification or capture employed the immunoSEQ multiplex PCR assay. TCRdb re-hosts the immuneACCESS table, in-frame sequences only. Its copies lack some clones; in the studies checked, an unresolved V gene accounts for under half of them, and the cause for the rest is not known. For this sample there are roughly 110,000 clones; just under 95% appear just once. The biggest ten clones account for under 0.2% of the sample. The specimen was non-Treg CD4+ T cells sorted from blood. In light of the paper, this sample's cell subset or site label describes: FACS-sorted unstimulated CD4+ non-regulatory T cells. The receptor set was obtained from a human donor in good health.

The rearrangement joins TRBV6-5 to TRBJ1-4; D is undetermined. The V gene lost 3 bases and the J gene lost 0 bases, with 8 bases spanning the gap. In germline, CDR1 is MNHEY, CDR2 SVGAGI. The CDR3 is 15 residues long. Written as DNA, the CDR3 is TGTGCCAGCAGTTATACCCTTGCAACTAATGAAAAACTGTTTTTT. It specifies CASSYTLATNEKLFF.

The chain is built from TRBV7-6 and TRBJ1-2; 7 bases match TRBD1. The V gene's germline CDR1 is SGHVS and CDR2 FNYEAQ. The CDR3 sequence is 16 residues long. V lost 5 bases and J lost 6; bases outside the gene matches: 15. CDR3 loop: CASSRETGTAKDGYTF. The CDR3 DNA sequence: TGTGCCAGCAGCCGAGAAACCGGGACAGCAAAGGATGGCTACACCTTC.

The rearrangement links TRBV7-2 to TRBJ2-1; TRBD2 aligns across 8 bases. This CDR3 comprises 16 residues. The junction had 10 bases not matched to a gene; V was cut back by 3 bases and J by 6 bases. Germline assignment: CDR1 SGHTA and CDR2 FQGNSA. CDR3 sequence reads: CASSLRDRGGLNEQFF. DNA for the CDR3: TGTGCCAGCAGCTTGCGTGATCGGGGGGGCCTCAATGAGCAGTTCTTC.

This clone was recorded once. The chain uses TRBV2 and TRBJ2-3, with D perhaps matching TRBD2 (5 bases). The CDR3 covers 14 residues. Trimming removed 4 bases from V and 1 base from J, with 9 bases in between. Germline V CDR1 and CDR2: SNHLY, FYNNEI. This CDR3 is CASSVNGGTDTQYF. The CDR3 coding sequence is TGTGCCAGCAGTGTTAACGGGGGCACAGATACGCAGTATTTT.

The chain links TRBV30 to TRBJ1-5, with 9 nucleotides matching TRBD1. Germline V gene sequence: CDR1 GTSNPN, CDR2 SVGIG (reference sequence). The CDR3 extends over 13 amino acids. V gave up 5 bases and J gave up 7 bases; unmatched junction bases: 6. The CDR3 DNA reads TGTGCCTGGGCCCGACAGGGGGTGCAGCCCCAGCATTTT. Encoded protein: CAWARQGVQPQHF. The complete variable domain, with remaining parts taken from reference TRBV30 and TRBJ1-5, reads SQTIHQWPATLVQPVGSPLSLECTVEGTSNPNLYWYRQAAGRGLQLLFYSVGIGQISSEVPQNLSASRPQDRQFILSSKKLLLSDSGFYLCAWARQGVQPQHFGDGTRLSIL.

The chain employs TRBV4-2 and TRBJ2-3, with D possibly matching TRBD2 (5 bases). Germline V lookup: CDR1 LGHNA, CDR2 YNFKEQ. V was trimmed by 0 bases and J by 6 bases, leaving 13 bases between them. The CDR3 extends over 15 amino acids. CDR3 nucleotide sequence: TGTGCCAGCAGCCAAGATCCGGCGGGCGCGGATACGCAGTATTTT. Translating gives CASSQDPAGADTQYF.

The V call is TRBV7-8, the J call TRBJ2-3, with D possibly called TRBD1 or TRBD2 (5 bases each). CDR1 is SGHVS, CDR2 FQNEAQ, per germline. The ends were cut back, 1 base at V and 3 bases at J, with 14 bases in the middle. There are 16 residues in the CDR3. The CDR3 DNA follows: TGTGCCAGCAGCTTAGGAGGGGTAAGGGGAACAGATACGCAGTATTTT. Its translation: CASSLGGVRGTDTQYF.

The V and J genes are TRBV7-3 and TRBJ1-1; TRBD1 matches at 7 bases. The germline CDR1 and CDR2 sequences are SGHTA and FQGTGA. The CDR3 is 11 amino acids. J lost 8 bases, V lost 4 bases, and 1 base had no gene match. The CDR3 DNA reads as TGTGCCAGCAGCTCGGGACAGGAAGCTTTCTTT. Translating it yields CASSSGQEAFF.

The rearrangement joins TRBV5-4 to TRBJ1-4; D is perhaps TRBD1 (5 bases). The germline V and J ends were trimmed by 4 bases and 8 bases, with 18 bases remaining between them. Per germline, CDR1 SGHNT and CDR2 YYREEE (reference sequence). CDR3 size: 15 residues. The CDR3 nucleotides are TGTGCCAGCAGCCTGCAAGGGCTCGAGGGGGAAAAACTGTTTTTT. It codes for CASSLQGLEGEKLFF.

The chain joins TRBV7-3 to TRBJ2-3, with 11 positions matching TRBD2. Germline V gene data show CDR1 as SGHTA and CDR2 as FQGTGA. CDR3 length: 15 amino acids. V lost 5 bases and J lost 8; bases outside the gene matches: 9. This chain's CDR3 is CASSTSGGLPTTQYF. In nucleotides, the CDR3 is TGTGCCAGCAGCACTAGCGGGGGCCTTCCTACTACGCAGTATTTT.

This chain links TRBV7-2 with TRBJ1-1; D gene unclear. This CDR3 has 14 amino acids. The germline gives CDR1 SGHTA, CDR2 FQGNSA. Trimming took off 2 bases at V and 1 base at J, with 8 bases between the two ends. The CDR3 reads CASSLIPPNTEAFF. CDR3 nucleotides: TGTGCCAGCAGCTTAATCCCCCCGAACACTGAAGCTTTCTTT. The variable domain in full, completed from reference TRBV7-2 and TRBJ1-1, reads GAGVSQSPSNKVTEKGKDVELRCDPISGHTALYWYRQSLGQGLEFLIYFQGNSAPDKSGLPSDRFSAERTGGSVSTLTIQRTQQEDSAVYLCASSLIPPNTEAFFGQGTRLTVV.

Points on this clone: Other DNA sequences of this sample code for an identical CDR3. The chain carries TRBV5-6 and TRBJ1-1; 8 bases map to TRBD1. J was trimmed by 6 bases and V by 5 bases; bases with no gene match: 15. Per germline, CDR1 SGHDT and CDR2 YYEEEE. The CDR3 loop spans 16 amino acids. CDR3 sequence: CASSLSRTGRIAEAFF. The CDR3 coding sequence is TGTGCCAGCAGTCTTAGCCGGACAGGGAGAATCGCTGAAGCTTTCTTT.

This chain uses TRBV7-3 with TRBJ2-3; D is uncertain. The V gene's germline CDR1 is SGHTA and CDR2 FQGTGA. The CDR3 runs to 14 residues. With 1 base removed from V and 1 base from J, the gap between germline ends came to 6 bases. CDR3 residues: CASSLNPGTDTQYF. The CDR3 DNA is TGTGCCAGCAGCTTAAACCCTGGCACAGATACGCAGTATTTT. Drawing the rest from reference TRBV7-3 and TRBJ2-3, the complete variable domain is GAGVSQTPSNKVTEKGKYVELRCDPISGHTALYWYRQSLGQGPEFLIYFQGTGAADDSGLPNDRFFAVRPEGSVSTLKIQRTERGDSAVYLCASSLNPGTDTQYFGPGTRLTVL.

V and J are TRBV5-1 and TRBJ1-2, with D perhaps TRBD1 (5 bases). CDR1 and CDR2 (germline): SGHRS, YFSETQ. The CDR3 spans 13 residues. The V gene lost 8 bases and the J gene lost 0 bases, with 11 bases spanning the gap. CDR3 sequence: CASRDATNYGYTF. CDR3 coding DNA: TGCGCCAGTCGGGACGCTACTAACTATGGCTACACCTTC. The full variable domain, completed using reference TRBV5-1 and TRBJ1-2, is KAGVTQTPRYLIKTRGQQVTLSCSPISGHRSVSWYQQTPGQGLQFLFEYFSETQRNKGNFPGRFSGRQFSNSRSEMNVSTLELGDSALYLCASRDATNYGYTFGSGTRLTVV.

The rearrangement joins TRBV5-6 to TRBJ2-2; 7 positions agree with TRBD2. The ends lost 4 bases at V and 5 bases at J; junction bases unmatched: 8. Germline V CDR1 and CDR2: SGHDT, YYEEEE. This CDR3 contains 15 residues. Here the CDR3 DNA reads TGTGCCAGCAGCATGATAACTAGCGAGACCGGGGAGCTGTTTTTT. Translation gives CASSMITSETGELFF. The full variable domain, in which reference TRBV5-6 and TRBJ2-2 provide the parts outside the CDR3, is DAGVTQSPTHLIKTRGQQVTLRCSPKSGHDTVSWYQQALGQGPQFIFQYYEEEERQRGNFPDRFSGHQFPNYSSELNVNALLLGDSALYLCASSMITSETGELFFGEGSRLTVL.

Concerning this clone itself: At one end, the junction sequence differs from germline, possibly due to a read error. V gene TRBV18 combines with J gene TRBJ2-2; D is uncertain. CDR3 length equals 13 residues. Germline CDR1 is KGHSH and CDR2 is LQKENI. CDR3 sequence reads: CASSSAKTGELFF. Written as DNA, the CDR3 is TGTGCCAGCTCATCTGCGAAAACCGGGGAGCTGTTTTTT. The full variable domain, its missing parts supplied by reference TRBV18 and TRBJ2-2, is NAGVMQNPRHLVRRRGQEARLRCSPMKGHSHVYWYRQLPEEGLKFMVYLQKENIIDESGMPKERFSAEFPKEGPSILRIQQVVRGDSAAYFCASSSAKTGELFFGEGSRLTVL.

The chain employs TRBV27 and TRBJ2-1; weak D call: TRBD1 (5 bases). V was pared by 3 bases and J by 5 bases, with 17 bases between. CDR1 is MNHEY and CDR2 is SMNVEV in the germline V gene (reference sequence). This CDR3 has 16 residues. The CDR3 here is CASSFAADKANNEQFF. The CDR3 region has the DNA TGTGCCAGCAGTTTCGCGGCGGACAAAGCTAACAATGAGCAGTTCTTC.

The chain joins TRBV18 to TRBJ2-3; either TRBD1 or TRBD2 may supply D (5 bases each). With 6 bases removed from V and 3 bases from J, the gap between germline ends came to 19 bases. CDR3 size: 16 residues. Germline loops: CDR1 KGHSH, CDR2 LQKENI. Written as DNA, the CDR3 is TGTGCCAGCTCCCCGGCGGTAGGGACCGCAACAGATACGCAGTATTTT. It translates to CASSPAVGTATDTQYF.

J is TRBJ1-4 and V is TRBV27, with D possibly matching TRBD1 (6 bases). In germline, CDR1 is MNHEY, CDR2 SMNVEV (reference sequence). Between the trimmed V and J ends, which lost 5 bases and 0 bases, there was a span of 13 bases. CDR3 length: 16 amino acids. CDR3 in amino acids: CASSPGGPATNEKLFF. CDR3 nucleotide sequence: TGTGCCAGCAGTCCCGGGGGCCCCGCAACTAATGAAAAACTGTTTTTT.

This chain uses TRBV7-2 with TRBJ2-7; TRBD2 aligns across 10 bases. V shed 4 bases, J shed 3 bases, and the junction held 6 bases outside the gene matches. The CDR3 consists of 15 residues. Germline-derived CDR1 and CDR2 are SGHTA and FQGNSA. CDR3 DNA: TGTGCCAGCAGCTCCGGACTAGCGGTGAGCTACGAGCAGTACTTC. Protein: CASSSGLAVSYEQYF.

This clone was observed a single time. The chain combines TRBV18 with TRBJ1-1, with 9 bases fitting TRBD1. V lost 1 base and J lost 1; bases outside the gene matches: 1. Germline-derived CDR1 and CDR2 are KGHSH and LQKENI. The length of the CDR3 is 15 residues. The CDR3 loop is CASSPLQGANTEAFF. Written as DNA, the CDR3 is TGTGCCAGCTCACCACTACAGGGGGCGAACACTGAAGCTTTCTTT.

This chain connects TRBV7-2 to TRBJ2-7; 8 bases map to TRBD2. Germline CDR1 reads SGHTA; CDR2 reads FQGNSA. The CDR3 loop spans 17 amino acids. Trimming took 2 bases from V and 5 from J; bases not matched to a gene: 14. The CDR3 nucleotides read TGTGCCAGCAGCTTAATGGGTGGGAGCGGGGGAATCGACGAGCAGTACTTC. Translation: CASSLMGGSGGIDEQYF.

V and J are TRBV6-1 and TRBJ1-2; no reliable D call. Germline values: CDR1 MNHNS, CDR2 SASEGT. The CDR3 length is 11 residues. Trimming cost V 4 bases and J 1 base, with 1 base left between them. CDR3 loop: CASSGNYGYTF. CDR3 nucleotides: TGTGCCAGCAGTGGTAACTATGGCTACACCTTC.

This rearrangement joins TRBV18 to TRBJ1-2, with D unclear. The V gene lost 1 base and the J gene lost 8 bases, with 8 bases spanning the gap. Germline lookup yields CDR1 KGHSH and CDR2 LQKENI. The CDR3 has 12 amino acids. In DNA, the CDR3 is TGTGCCAGCTCACCACATGAACGGGGCTACACCTTC. Translating it yields CASSPHERGYTF. The complete variable domain, with remaining parts taken from reference TRBV18 and TRBJ1-2, reads NAGVMQNPRHLVRRRGQEARLRCSPMKGHSHVYWYRQLPEEGLKFMVYLQKENIIDESGMPKERFSAEFPKEGPSILRIQQVVRGDSAAYFCASSPHERGYTFGSGTRLTVV.

V gene TRBV7-9 combines with J gene TRBJ2-3, with 7 bases aligning to TRBD1. Trimming took 2 bases from V and 4 from J; bases not matched to a gene: 9. The CDR3 has 16 amino acids. Germline V gene data show CDR1 as SEHNR and CDR2 as FQNEAQ (reference sequence). The DNA for the CDR3 is TGTGCCAGCAGCTTAAATGGAGGACAGGTTGCAGATACGCAGTATTTT. It translates to CASSLNGGQVADTQYF.

The chain uses TRBV19 and TRBJ1-1; perhaps TRBD1 as D (5 bases). Per germline, CDR1 LNHDA and CDR2 SQIVND (reference sequence). V dropped 2 bases and J dropped 1 base, with 14 bases sitting between them. The CDR3 runs to 16 residues. CDR3 sequence: CASSITKWGENTEAFF. DNA for the CDR3: TGTGCCAGTAGTATAACGAAATGGGGGGAGAACACTGAAGCTTTCTTT.

This clone has just a few counts. The chain carries TRBV11-2 and TRBJ2-5, with 14 bases that match TRBD2. J gave up 5 bases and V 5 bases, and 16 bases lay outside the gene matches. Germline CDR1 SGHAT, CDR2 FQNNGV. This CDR3 has 19 residues. The CDR3 DNA follows: TGTGCCAGCAGCGTTACGGGGACTAGCGGGGGTGCGTGGGTTGAGACCCAGTACTTC. Translation: CASSVTGTSGGAWVETQYF.